Listed below are T cell receptor beta chains from one sample, sequenced in a study of response to subunit inactivated influenza vaccine. TCRdb analysed the RT-PCR reads with MiXCR anew, one entry per CDR3 protein. The sample carries hundreds of thousands of distinct CDR3 sequences, over 9% recorded once. The sequencing here drew on non-naive T cells sorted from PBMCs, taken roughly 15 days before vaccination. The receptors were sampled from a man over 45 who received an inactivated influenza vaccine. The CDR3 runs from the conserved cysteine through the conserved F or W. D genes are given only for firm matches. Size is omitted from some rows. Given values are once, few, many or a class for expanded clones.

>few|TRBJ1-3|TRBV6-5|.
CASSYATATSGNTIYF
TGTGCCAGCAGTTACGCGACCGCTACCTCTGGAAACACCATATATTTT
>.|TRBJ2-5|TRBV5-1|TRBD2
CASSTGTTLWETQYF
TGCGCCAGCAGCACTGGGACTACCCTCTGGGAGACCCAGTACTTC
>.|TRBJ2-1|TRBV27|.
CASSLSGGWGGWGQFF
TGTGCCAGCAGTTTATCGGGAGGATGGGGGGGCTGGGGGCAGTTCTTC
>few|TRBJ2-1|TRBV7-9|.
CAVLAAYNEQFF
TGTGCCGTTCTGGCAGCCTACAATGAGCAGTTCTTC
>few|TRBJ1-1|TRBV20-1|.
CTAPWNTEAFF
TGCACCGCGCCCTGGAACACTGAAGCTTTCTTT
>many|TRBJ1-1|TRBV12-3/TRBV12-4|.
CASSLRQGSTEAFF
TGTGCCAGCAGTTTAAGGCAGGGGAGCACTGAAGCTTTCTTT
>many|TRBJ1-2|TRBV27|.
CASSLRAQTYGYTF
TGTGCCAGCAGTTTAAGGGCCCAGACCTATGGCTACACCTTC
>.|TRBJ2-7|TRBV29-1|TRBD1
CSVRDRVYEQYF
TGCAGCGTCCGGGACAGGGTCTACGAGCAGTACTTC
>many|TRBJ1-2|TRBV5-1|TRBD1
CASSRSQGDGYTF
TGCGCCAGCAGCCGATCACAGGGGGATGGCTACACCTTC
>.|TRBJ2-6|TRBV5-6|TRBD1
CASSLFGRGRSGANVLTF
TGTGCCAGCAGCTTGTTTGGCAGGGGGAGATCTGGGGCCAACGTCCTGACTTTC
>.|TRBJ2-1|TRBV19|TRBD2
CASSFQTSGRAYEQFF
TGTGCCAGCTCATTCCAGACTAGCGGGAGGGCCTATGAGCAGTTCTTC
>many|TRBJ1-2|TRBV12-3/TRBV12-4|.
CASSLELNYGYTF
TGTGCCAGCAGTTTAGAACTAAACTATGGCTACACCTTC
>few|TRBJ2-7|TRBV20-1|TRBD2
CSARDQGGGGPRYEQYF
TGCAGTGCTAGAGATCAGGGAGGCGGGGGGCCCCGCTACGAGCAGTACTTC
>.|TRBJ2-7|TRBV4-1|.
CASSQPGRAYEQYF
TGCGCCAGCAGCCAACCCGGACGGGCATACGAGCAGTACTTC
>.|TRBJ2-1|TRBV11-1|TRBD2
CASSLVLVFASGSSNEQFF
TGTGCCAGCAGCTTAGTTCTAGTTTTTGCTAGCGGGAGTTCTAATGAGCAGTTCTTC
>.|TRBJ2-5|TRBV20-1|.
CSAPRETQYF
TGCAGTGCACCCCGGGAGACCCAGTACTTC
>many|TRBJ2-7|TRBV9|.
CASSPRTFGSEQYF
TGTGCCAGCAGCCCCCGTACATTTGGGAGCGAGCAGTACTTC
>.|TRBJ2-4|TRBV4-1|.
CASSPEWAKNIQYF
TGCGCCAGCAGCCCCGAGTGGGCCAAAAACATTCAGTACTTC
>.|TRBJ2-7|TRBV10-1|.
CASSRDNTYEQYF
TGCGCCAGCAGTCGGGACAATACCTACGAGCAGTACTTC
>few|TRBJ2-1|TRBV20-1|TRBD2
CSASLRAGELSYNEQFF
TGCAGTGCTAGTCTCCGAGCGGGAGAGCTCTCCTACAATGAGCAGTTCTTC
>many|TRBJ2-1|TRBV7-2|.
CASSLEGIHEQFF
TGTGCCAGCAGCTTAGAGGGTATTCATGAGCAGTTCTTC
>.|TRBJ2-3|TRBV28|.
CASSLWILGPTDTQYF
TGTGCCAGCAGTTTATGGATACTAGGCCCCACAGATACGCAGTATTTT
>.|TRBJ2-1|TRBV5-5|TRBD2
CASSPTGTSGNNEQFF
TGTGCCAGCAGCCCTACCGGGACTAGCGGGAACAATGAGCAGTTCTTC
>.|TRBJ2-3|TRBV7-2|.
CASSLAGRDLGYDTQYF
TGTGCCAGCAGCTTAGCGGGGCGGGATTTAGGTTATGATACGCAGTATTTT
>.|TRBJ1-4|TRBV20-1|.
CSARGEKLFF
TGCAGTGCCCGCGGGGAAAAACTGTTTTTT
>.|TRBJ2-5|TRBV5-1|.
CASSLAGGETQYF
TGCGCCAGCAGCTTGGCCGGGGGAGAGACCCAGTACTTC
>few|TRBJ2-3|TRBV5-1|.
CASSPGESTDTQYF
TGCGCCAGCAGCCCCGGGGAAAGCACAGATACGCAGTATTTT
>few|TRBJ2-1|TRBV20-1|TRBD2
CSVDPRTSGTNEQFF
TGCAGTGTGGACCCCAGGACTAGCGGGACCAATGAGCAGTTCTTC
>many|TRBJ1-2|TRBV20-1|.
CSAKVDHYGYTF
TGCAGTGCTAAAGTGGACCATTATGGCTACACCTTC
>.|TRBJ2-1|TRBV20-1|.
CSARDRRDNEQFF
TGCAGTGCTAGAGATCGGCGGGACAATGAGCAGTTCTTC
>many|TRBJ2-5|TRBV5-1|TRBD1
CASSFYRGAPQETQYF
TGCGCCAGCAGCTTCTACAGGGGCGCCCCACAAGAGACCCAGTACTTC
>few|TRBJ2-1|TRBV12-3/TRBV12-4|TRBD2
CASGTSGMYHEQFF
TGTGCCAGCGGGACTAGCGGGATGTACCATGAGCAGTTCTTC
>many|TRBJ2-3|TRBV15|.
CATSRESGRGDTQYF
TGTGCCACCAGCAGAGAAAGCGGACGCGGAGATACGCAGTATTTT
>few|TRBJ1-4|TRBV11-2|.
CASSLSTGNEKLFF
TGTGCCAGCAGCTTATCTACTGGCAATGAAAAACTGTTTTTT
>few|TRBJ2-1|TRBV5-1|TRBD2
CASGDSGAHNEQFF
TGCGCCAGCGGAGACAGCGGGGCCCACAATGAGCAGTTCTTC
>many|TRBJ2-5|TRBV7-9|TRBD2
CASSAGTSGGADETQYF
TGTGCCAGCAGCGCCGGGACTAGCGGGGGGGCTGATGAGACCCAGTACTTC
>few|TRBJ2-1|TRBV7-2|.
CASSLPNEQFF
TGTGCCAGCAGCTTACCTAATGAGCAGTTCTTC
>.|TRBJ1-1|TRBV11-2|TRBD1
CASSLLLGQGNTEAFF
TGTGCCAGCAGCTTACTACTAGGACAGGGGAACACTGAAGCTTTCTTT
>many|TRBJ1-1|TRBV4-2|.
CASSRETDNEAFF
TGTGCCAGCAGCCGGGAGACAGATAATGAAGCTTTCTTT
>.|TRBJ1-2|TRBV12-3/TRBV12-4|.
CASSLGGAYGYTF
TGTGCCAGCAGTTTAGGGGGGGCCTATGGCTACACCTTC
>many|TRBJ2-1|TRBV4-3|TRBD2
CASSQTQRGVYEQFF
TGCGCCAGCAGCCAAACTCAGCGGGGGGTCTATGAGCAGTTCTTC
>.|TRBJ1-1|TRBV7-9|.
CATLTEGRGTEAFF
TGTGCCACCCTGACAGAAGGAAGGGGAACTGAAGCTTTCTTT
>.|TRBJ1-6|TRBV6-5|.
CASSYDKSSYNSPLHF
TGTGCCAGCAGTTACGACAAGAGCTCCTATAATTCACCCCTCCACTTT
>many|TRBJ2-1|TRBV9|TRBD1
CASWDRGPNSYNEQFF
TGTGCCAGTTGGGACAGGGGACCTAACTCCTACAATGAGCAGTTCTTC
>few|TRBJ2-3|TRBV5-1|.
CASGDSRLTDTQYF
TGCGCCAGCGGCGACAGCCGGCTCACAGATACGCAGTATTTT
>few|TRBJ2-1|TRBV6-1|TRBD2
CASSKGLAGGTDEQFF
TGTGCCAGCAGTAAGGGACTAGCGGGAGGTACTGATGAGCAGTTCTTC
>.|TRBJ2-1|TRBV5-1|.
CASSLLQGGNNEQFF
TGCGCCAGCAGCTTGCTACAGGGGGGGAACAATGAGCAGTTCTTC
>.|TRBJ2-5|TRBV15|.
CATSREPVSQETQYF
TGTGCCACCAGCAGAGAGCCAGTCAGCCAAGAGACCCAGTACTTC
>.|TRBJ2-7|TRBV2|.
CASSDRERYEQYF
TGTGCCAGCAGTGATAGGGAAAGGTACGAGCAGTACTTC
>few|TRBJ1-2|TRBV7-3|.
CASSLSGKDGYTF
TGTGCCAGCAGCTTATCAGGGAAGGATGGCTACACCTTC